This note documents a single T cell receptor (beta chain) sequence. The target antigen is unknown. The sample belongs to a study of response to subunit inactivated influenza vaccine. Germline V gives CDR1 SGHRS, CDR2 YFSETQ. V shed 2 bases and J 2 bases; nucleotides not matched to a gene: 8. The CDR3 loop spans 16 amino acids. TCRdb recomputed calls from the RT-PCR reads with MiXCR, one row per CDR3 protein. The table records over 450,000 distinct CDR3 sequences, 10% to 15% of them present only once. Findings and limits, study-wide: Only a handful of new T cells, the authors suggested, are recruited with each seasonal influenza vaccination.

The clonotype was recovered from a man aged 50 to 60 who received an inactivated influenza vaccine. This specimen consisted of PBMCs from blood, obtained roughly 48 days after vaccination. The rearrangement links TRBV5-1 to TRBJ2-3; 7 bases fit TRBD2. The CDR3, as DNA: TGCGCCAGCAGCTTAAAGACTAGCCCCACCACAGATACGCAGTATTTT. Protein sequence: CASSLKTSPTTDTQYF.